Listed below are T cell receptor beta chains from one sample, sequenced in a study of blood T cell repertoires in COVID-19. Assay: immunoSEQ multiplex PCR; the TCRdb copy retains only in-frame clones and omits some. The sample consists of about 240,000 clones, roughly four fifths of them appearing once. The sequenced material came from peripheral blood. The receptors shown here come from a woman of 80 years or more with acute or convalescent COVID-19. Each CDR3 is given with its conserved first and last residue. D genes are given only for firm matches. Expanded clones are given a class, and other clones once, few, many or no size at all.

size	V	J	D	DNA	CDR3
NA	TRBV4-2	TRBJ1-2	NA	TGTGCCAGCAGCCAAGATAGGGTATTCCGGGGTGGCTACACCTTC	CASSQDRVFRGGYTF
NA	TRBV20-1	TRBJ1-6	NA	TGCAGTGCTAGTCCAGCAGGGGACAATTCACCCCTCCACTTT	CSASPAGDNSPLHF
NA	TRBV18	TRBJ1-3	NA	TGTGCCAGCTTCACGGTCTCTGGAAACACCATATATTTT	CASFTVSGNTIYF
NA	TRBV5-8	TRBJ1-1	NA	TGTGCCAGCAGCCCCGCAGGGGACACTGAAGCTTTCTTT	CASSPAGDTEAFF
few	TRBV10-3	TRBJ1-2	TRBD1	TGTGCCATCAGTGGGGGACAGGGGCATGGCTACACCTTC	CAISGGQGHGYTF
NA	TRBV5-4	TRBJ1-6	NA	TGTGCCAGCAGTAACGGCAGGGACTATAATTCACCCCTCCACTTT	CASSNGRDYNSPLHF
NA	TRBV9	TRBJ2-5	TRBD1	TGTGCCAGCAGCAGTAGAGGGGGACAGGGGGCCTTAGAGACCCAGTACTTC	CASSSRGGQGALETQYF
few	TRBV18	TRBJ1-5	NA	TGTGCCAGCTCACCTGACAGTGATCAGCCCCAGCATTTT	CASSPDSDQPQHF
NA	TRBV28	TRBJ2-5	TRBD1	TGTGCCAGCAGCCTCCTCCCCGCAGGGGGCGCAGGGGAGACCCAGTACTTC	CASSLLPAGGAGETQYF
NA	TRBV28	TRBJ1-5	NA	TGTGCCAGCAGTCCCCCGGGGGGGGTTGGCAATCAGCCCCAGCATTTT	CASSPPGGVGNQPQHF
NA	TRBV6-6	TRBJ1-1	NA	TGTGCCATCCAACAGAGAAACACTGAAGCTTTCTTT	CAIQQRNTEAFF
NA	TRBV9	TRBJ2-1	TRBD2	TGTGCCAGCAGCGTAAGCGGGGGGGATAACAATGAGCAGTTCTTC	CASSVSGGDNNEQFF
few	TRBV5-1	TRBJ2-4	TRBD1	TGCGCCAGCAGCTCCGACCTGACAGGGAACATTCAGTACTTC	CASSSDLTGNIQYF
NA	TRBV6-5	TRBJ2-3	NA	TGTGCCAGCAGTCGGGAGTACACAGATACGCAGTATTTT	CASSREYTDTQYF
once	TRBV30	TRBJ1-2	NA	TGTGCCTGGAGTTTACAATACTATGGCTACACCTTC	CAWSLQYYGYTF